This TCR beta chain appears in the sequencing data of a study of T cell responses to AZD1222 COVID-19 vaccine. Study findings and constraints: Sampling captured repertoires only after the peak T cell response. Donors in the cohort were predominantly white British and more often female, and clonal diversity was possibly underestimated.

With regard to this clone: Its antigen is undetermined. A read error may produce the germline difference seen at one junction end.

Using immunoSEQ multiplex PCR, the repertoire was profiled, and TCRdb retains in-frame clones only, with some absent. The sample includes 75,000 to 100,000 clones, 80% to 95% of them seen just once. Germline V gene sequence: CDR1 GTSNPN, CDR2 SVGIG (reference sequence). The CDR3 is 13 amino acids. Here the sequenced sample was peripheral blood, taken 28 days after the second AZD1222 dose. The rearrangement uses TRBV30 and TRBJ1-6, with 7 positions matching TRBD1. This receptor was taken from an adult who received the AZD1222 COVID-19 vaccine. The DNA for the CDR3 is TGTGCCGGGAGATCAGGGGGTAATTCACCCCTCCACTTT. Translated: CAGRSGGNSPLHF.